This TCR beta chain was sequenced for a study of graft-versus-host responses after intestinal transplantation. Method: immunoSEQ multiplex PCR; TCRdb's copy keeps in-frame clones and lacks some. Here the sample spans about 100,000 clones, roughly 84% being singletons. In the case of this clone: Its antigen is not identified.

Germline CDR1 MNHNS, CDR2 SASEGT. The CDR3 is 15 amino acids. Unmatched junction bases numbered 13, after V lost 7 bases and J lost 5 bases. The starting material was unstimulated CD4+ T cells sorted from spleen or lymph node cells, obtained before transplant. The origin of this receptor is a human donor who was the organ donor for an intestinal transplant. The rearrangement links TRBV6-1 to TRBJ2-7; 8 bases are shared with TRBD1. The CDR3 DNA sequence: TGTGCCAGCACCCGGGGACAGGTCTACTGGGACGAGCAGTACTTC. Protein: CASTRGQVYWDEQYF.